One TCR beta chain is described in this entry. Antigen: not known. The V and J ends lost 5 bases and 1 base respectively, with 13 bases between them. Germline lookup yields CDR1 SGHRS and CDR2 YFSETQ. The CDR3 consists of 15 residues. This sample stems from a study of beta chain features in type 1 diabetes. The wider study: Examination spanned roughly 110 million sorted cells from all samples. Study results and limitations: In comparison with healthy donors, patients had naive, central memory and Treg TCRB repertoires that appeared more similar. There was a moderate but significant shortening of TCRB CDR3s in all four CD4+ subsets of Type 1 diabetes patients. Shorter templates might be favored by PCR, equally in patients and controls.

Every donor had blood drawn once into heparin, around 100 mL on average. Sequencing targeted expressed TCRB transcripts, as all isolated RNA had been reverse transcribed. Here immunoSEQ multiplex PCR was the method, and the copy in TCRdb shows in-frame clones only, minus some. The sample shows hundreds of thousands of clones, over 10% of them seen only once. Sequencing input: naive CD4+ T cells from blood. This receptor was taken from a young man with type 1 diabetes. The rearrangement links TRBV5-1 to TRBJ2-1; D might be TRBD1 (6 bases). CDR3 DNA sequence: TGCGCCAGCAGGGACAGTGTCGCGTCCTACAATGAGCAGTTCTTC. Protein sequence: CASRDSVASYNEQFF.